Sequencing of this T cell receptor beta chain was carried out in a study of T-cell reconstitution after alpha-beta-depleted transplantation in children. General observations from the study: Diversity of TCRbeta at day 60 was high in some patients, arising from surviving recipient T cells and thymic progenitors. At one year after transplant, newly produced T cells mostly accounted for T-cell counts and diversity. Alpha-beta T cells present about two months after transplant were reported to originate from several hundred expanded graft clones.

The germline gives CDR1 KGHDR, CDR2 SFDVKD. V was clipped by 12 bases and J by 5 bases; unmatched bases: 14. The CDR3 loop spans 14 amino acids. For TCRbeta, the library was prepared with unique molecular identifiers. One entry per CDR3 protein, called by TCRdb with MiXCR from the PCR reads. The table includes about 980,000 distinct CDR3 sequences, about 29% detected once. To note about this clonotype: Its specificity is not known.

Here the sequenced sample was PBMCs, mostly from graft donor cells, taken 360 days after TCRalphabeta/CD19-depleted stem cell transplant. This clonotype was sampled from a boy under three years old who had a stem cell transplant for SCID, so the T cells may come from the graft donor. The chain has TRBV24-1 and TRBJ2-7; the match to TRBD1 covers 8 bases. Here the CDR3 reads CAYSKFRGLDEQYF. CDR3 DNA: TGTGCCTACAGTAAGTTCAGGGGGCTGGACGAGCAGTACTTC.